This T cell receptor beta chain derives from a study of shared clonotypes between healthy human individuals. The donors were adults (healthy and HIV-negative) with no recent acute infections or vaccinations. The investigators split CD4+ cells into a CD45RA+ naive subset and a CD45RA-negative memory subset. Trimming at V came to 0 bases and at J to 0 bases, leaving 10 bases not matched to a gene. The CDR3 loop spans 19 amino acids. Germline V CDR1 and CDR2: LNHDA, SQIVND (reference sequence). The repertoire was sequenced with immunoSEQ multiplex PCR; TCRdb's copy has only in-frame clones and lacks some. The sample holds a few million clones, roughly 93% seen once.

The sample was naive CD4+ T cells from PBMCs. The subset here: CD45RA+ positively selected. This TCR was recovered from a man aged 18-30 years in good health. Some clones in this sample may be carry-over from other donors' samples. The rearrangement joins TRBV19 to TRBJ1-3; TRBD1 aligns across 8 bases. CDR3 sequence reads: CASSIDARQGSPSGNTIYF. In DNA form, the CDR3 reads TGTGCCAGTAGTATAGACGCCCGACAGGGGAGCCCCTCTGGAAACACCATATATTTT.